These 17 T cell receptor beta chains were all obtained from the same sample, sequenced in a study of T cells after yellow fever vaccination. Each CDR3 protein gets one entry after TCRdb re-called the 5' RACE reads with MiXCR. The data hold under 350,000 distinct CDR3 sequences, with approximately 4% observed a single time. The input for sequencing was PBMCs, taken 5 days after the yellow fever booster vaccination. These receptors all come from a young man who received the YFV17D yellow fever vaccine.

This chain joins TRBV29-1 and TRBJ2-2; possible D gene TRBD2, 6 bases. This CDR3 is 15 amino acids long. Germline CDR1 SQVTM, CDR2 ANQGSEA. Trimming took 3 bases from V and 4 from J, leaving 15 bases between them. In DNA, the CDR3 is TGCAGCGTTGATGTAGAGGGCGGGGCCACCGGGGAGCTGTTTTTT. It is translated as CSVDVEGGATGELFF.

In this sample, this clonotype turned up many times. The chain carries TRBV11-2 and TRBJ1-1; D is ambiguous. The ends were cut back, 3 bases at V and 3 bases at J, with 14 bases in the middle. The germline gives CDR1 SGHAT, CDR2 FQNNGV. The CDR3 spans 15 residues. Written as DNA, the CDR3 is TGTGCCAGCAGCTTGGTGACTGGGTTTGACACTGAAGCTTTCTTT. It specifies CASSLVTGFDTEAFF.

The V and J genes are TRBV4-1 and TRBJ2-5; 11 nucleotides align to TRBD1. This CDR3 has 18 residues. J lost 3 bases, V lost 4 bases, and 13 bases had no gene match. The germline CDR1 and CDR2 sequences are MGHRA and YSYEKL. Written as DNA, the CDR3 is TGCGCCAGCAGCCTCCAGCCGGGACAGGGGGTCGTAAAAGAGACCCAGTACTTC. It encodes CASSLQPGQGVVKETQYF.

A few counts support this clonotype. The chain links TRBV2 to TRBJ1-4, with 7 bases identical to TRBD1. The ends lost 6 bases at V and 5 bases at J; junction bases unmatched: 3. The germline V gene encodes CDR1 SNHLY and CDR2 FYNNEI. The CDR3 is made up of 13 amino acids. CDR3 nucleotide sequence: TGTGCCAGCAGGCCGACAGGGAATGAAAAACTGTTTTTT. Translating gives CASRPTGNEKLFF. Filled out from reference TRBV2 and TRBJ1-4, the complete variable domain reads EPEVTQTPSHQVTQMGQEVILRCVPISNHLYFYWYRQILGQKVEFLVSFYNNEISEKSEIFDDQFSVERPDGSNFTLKIRSTKLEDSAMYFCASRPTGNEKLFFGSGTQLSVL.

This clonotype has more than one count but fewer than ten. The DNA for the CDR3 is TGTGCCACCAGTTTCGGGGATACGCAGTATTTT. Translating gives CATSFGDTQYF. J is TRBJ2-3 and V is TRBV24-1; D unresolved. The CDR3 has 11 amino acids. The germline V gene encodes CDR1 KGHDR and CDR2 SFDVKD. The V end lost 6 bases, the J end lost 6 bases, and 6 bases lay between the germline ends.

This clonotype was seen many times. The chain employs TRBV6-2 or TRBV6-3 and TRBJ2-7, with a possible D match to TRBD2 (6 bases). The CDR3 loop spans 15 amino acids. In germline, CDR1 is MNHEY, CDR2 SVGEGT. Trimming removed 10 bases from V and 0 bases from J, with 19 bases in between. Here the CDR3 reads CATRRGPSSSYEQYV. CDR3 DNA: TGTGCCACCAGGAGGGGACCATCGAGCTCCTACGAGCAGTACGTC.

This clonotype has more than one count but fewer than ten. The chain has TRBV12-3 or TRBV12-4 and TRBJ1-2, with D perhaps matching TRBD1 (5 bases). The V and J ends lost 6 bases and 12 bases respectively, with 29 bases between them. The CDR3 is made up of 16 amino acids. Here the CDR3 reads CASRGSGPRTKRGHTF. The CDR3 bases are TGTGCCAGCAGAGGCTCGGGGCCTAGGACTAAAAGGGGCCACACCTTC.

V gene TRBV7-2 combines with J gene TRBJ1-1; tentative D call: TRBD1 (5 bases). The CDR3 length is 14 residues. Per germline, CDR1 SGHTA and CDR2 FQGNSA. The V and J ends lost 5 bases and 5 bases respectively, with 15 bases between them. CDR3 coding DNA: TGTGCCAGCAGCCGCCCCGGGGGGAAGACTGAAGCTTTCTTT. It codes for CASSRPGGKTEAFF. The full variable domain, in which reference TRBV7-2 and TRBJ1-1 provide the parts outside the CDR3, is GAGVSQSPSNKVTEKGKDVELRCDPISGHTALYWYRQSLGQGLEFLIYFQGNSAPDKSGLPSDRFSAERTGGSVSTLTIQRTQQEDSAVYLCASSRPGGKTEAFFGQGTRLTVV.

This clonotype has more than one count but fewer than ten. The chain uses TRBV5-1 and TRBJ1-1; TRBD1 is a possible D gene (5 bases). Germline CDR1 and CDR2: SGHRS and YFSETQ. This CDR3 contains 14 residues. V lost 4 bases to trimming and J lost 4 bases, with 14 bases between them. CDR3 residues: CASSRAGGPTEAFF. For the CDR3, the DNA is TGCGCCAGCAGCCGCGCGGGGGGTCCCACTGAAGCTTTCTTT.

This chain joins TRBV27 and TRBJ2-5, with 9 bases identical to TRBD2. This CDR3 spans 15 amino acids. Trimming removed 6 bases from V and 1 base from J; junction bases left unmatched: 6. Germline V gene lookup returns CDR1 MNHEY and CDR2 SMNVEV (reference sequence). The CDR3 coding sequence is TGTGCCAGCAGAGCGGGGGGACAGTTCCAAGAGACCCAGTACTTC. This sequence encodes CASRAGGQFQETQYF.

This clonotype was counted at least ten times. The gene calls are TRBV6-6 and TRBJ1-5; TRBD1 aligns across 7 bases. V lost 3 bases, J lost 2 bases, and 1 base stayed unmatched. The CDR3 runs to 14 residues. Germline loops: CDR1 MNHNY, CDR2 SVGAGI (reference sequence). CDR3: CASSYQGGNQPQHF. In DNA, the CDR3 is TGTGCCAGCAGTTATCAGGGGGGCAATCAGCCCCAGCATTTT.

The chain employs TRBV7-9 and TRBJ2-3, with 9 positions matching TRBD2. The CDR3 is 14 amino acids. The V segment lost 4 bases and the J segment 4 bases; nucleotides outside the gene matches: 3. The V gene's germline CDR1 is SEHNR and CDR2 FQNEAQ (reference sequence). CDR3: CASSWGLASDTQYF. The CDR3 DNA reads TGTGCCAGCAGCTGGGGACTAGCCTCAGATACGCAGTATTTT. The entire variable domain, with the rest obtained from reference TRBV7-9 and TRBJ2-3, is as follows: DTGVSQNPRHKITKRGQNVTFRCDPISEHNRLYWYRQTLGQGPEFLTYFQNEAQLEKSRLLSDRFSAERPKGSFSTLEIQRTEQGDSAMYLCASSWGLASDTQYFGPGTRLTVL.

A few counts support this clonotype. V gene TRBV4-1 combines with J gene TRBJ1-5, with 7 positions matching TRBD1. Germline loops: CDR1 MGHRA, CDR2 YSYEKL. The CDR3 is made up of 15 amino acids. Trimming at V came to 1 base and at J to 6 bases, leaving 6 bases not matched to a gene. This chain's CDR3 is CASSQAETGSQPQHF. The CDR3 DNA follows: TGCGCCAGCAGCCAAGCGGAGACAGGGTCTCAGCCCCAGCATTTT.

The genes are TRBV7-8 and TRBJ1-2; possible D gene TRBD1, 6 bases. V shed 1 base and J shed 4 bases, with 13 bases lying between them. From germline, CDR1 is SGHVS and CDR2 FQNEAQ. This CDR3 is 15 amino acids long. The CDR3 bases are TGTGCCAGCAGCTTAGAGGAGGGGGGGCCCTATGGCTACACCTTC. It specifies CASSLEEGGPYGYTF.

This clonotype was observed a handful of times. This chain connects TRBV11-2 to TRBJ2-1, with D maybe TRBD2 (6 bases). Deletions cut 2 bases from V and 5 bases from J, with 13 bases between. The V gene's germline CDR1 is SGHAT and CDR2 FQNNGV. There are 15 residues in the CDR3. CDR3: CASSLRAGTNNEQFF. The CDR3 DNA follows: TGTGCCAGCAGCTTAAGGGCGGGAACAAACAATGAGCAGTTCTTC. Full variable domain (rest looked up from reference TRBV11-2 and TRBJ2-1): EAGVAQSPRYKIIEKRQSVAFWCNPISGHATLYWYQQILGQGPKLLIQFQNNGVVDDSQLPKDRFSAERLKGVDSTLKIQPAKLEDSAVYLCASSLRAGTNNEQFFGPGTRLTVL.

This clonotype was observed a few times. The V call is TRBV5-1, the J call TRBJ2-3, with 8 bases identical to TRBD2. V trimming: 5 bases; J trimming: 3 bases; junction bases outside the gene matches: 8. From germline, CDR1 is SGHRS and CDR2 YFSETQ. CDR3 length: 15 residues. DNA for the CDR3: TGCGCCAGCAGTTTTAGCGGGACTAAGACAGATACGCAGTATTTT. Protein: CASSFSGTKTDTQYF.

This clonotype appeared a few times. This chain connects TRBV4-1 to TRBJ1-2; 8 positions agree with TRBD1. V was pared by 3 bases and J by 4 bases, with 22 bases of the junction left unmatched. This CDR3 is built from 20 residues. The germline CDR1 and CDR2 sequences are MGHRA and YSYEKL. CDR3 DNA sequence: TGCGCCAGCAGCCATAAAGGACGACCGGGACAGGAGTTTGACGTCTATGGCTACACCTTC. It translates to CASSHKGRPGQEFDVYGYTF.